A selection of T cell receptor beta chains follows, all from one sample in a study of shared clonotypes between healthy human individuals. The data were produced by immunoSEQ multiplex PCR, yet TCRdb's version contains in-frame clones alone and is incomplete. Among fewer than 2.5 million clones listed, approximately 93% were seen once. The sample comprised naive CD4+ T cells from PBMCs. All receptors come from a man between 18 and 35 years old in good health. Some clones in this sample may be carry-over from other donors' samples. The conserved cysteine and the conserved F or W are not part of the CDR3 here. Rows may omit the clone size; those that give it use once, few, many or a size class.

TRBV7-8 NA ASRPIKDGGGPQH
TRBV5-1 NA ATALDTDTQY
TRBV18 NA ASSPPGMETQY
TRBV27 NA ASSSSGRAQETQY
TRBV19 once ASSIRSVETPTGYFYYEQY
TRBV2 NA ATPPKTLSSYNEQF
TRBV28 NA ASTEGGAEAKNIQY
TRBV5-8 NA ASSPSQSYYGYT
TRBV20-1 NA SYRGPRGYT
TRBV30 NA ARISSGNTIY
TRBV25-1 NA ASSDSRTGRQQY
TRBV2 NA ASSELAGYNEQF
TRBV5-1 NA ASSLVGSAVSYEQY
TRBV7-2 once ASSLEGLAGAVGELF
TRBV27 NA ASSMQGASGNQPQH
TRBV5-1 NA ASSLGLGSGENTIY
TRBV28 NA ASSYGQGWNQPQH
TRBV9 NA ASSSTTGSYEQY
TRBV5-4 NA ASSLKVGGGADTQY
TRBV10-3 NA AISDARTSGRAGETQY
TRBV5-4 NA ASSSPAGGAYEQY
TRBV7-2 NA ASTPGDAGRDTEAF
TRBV18 NA ASSPQGQGAHEQY
TRBV5-1 once ASSQDRRAGNTEAF
TRBV6-6 NA ASRESWARGGYT
TRBV7-9 NA ASSLGLAGGVHEQY
TRBV2 NA ASSYRGGEETQY
TRBV7-2 NA ASSLMGSREGNEQF
TRBV4-2 once ASSQGGLQGQETQY
TRBV19 NA ASSIYRTGNTEAF
TRBV4-1 NA ASSQGPGTSGRWTQY
TRBV7-2 NA ASSLNPIYDTQY
TRBV5-1 NA ASSLDRGYNEQF
TRBV2 NA ASRNGQAVANVLT
TRBV29-1 NA SVETAGNTIY
TRBV6-1 NA ASSEGLSGGNQPQH
TRBV12-5 NA ASGLRWGGTNTGELF